What follows describes a single TCR beta chain. These data are taken from a study of blood T cell repertoires in COVID-19. In the study overall: There were acute and convalescent COVID-19 samples, and they came from the United States, Italy and Spain.

Repertoires were generated with immunoSEQ multiplex PCR, while TCRdb's copy carries only in-frame clones and drops some. The sample gives fewer than 450,000 clones, around nine tenths of which show up once; 5.5% to 7.5% is in the top ten. Trimming took off 1 base at V and 4 bases at J, with 16 bases between the two ends. CDR1 is SGHTA, CDR2 FQGNSA, per germline. This CDR3 has 16 residues. This chain joins TRBV7-2 and TRBJ1-1; D gene ambiguous. The specimen was peripheral blood. The receptor comes from a woman in her 70s with COVID-19, enrolled during active disease. CDR3 in DNA: TGTGCCAGCAGCTTAGACCCCCTGGGTGGAGGCACTGAAGCTTTCTTT. Its protein is CASSLDPLGGGTEAFF.